Listed below are T cell receptor beta chains from one sample, sequenced in a study of control samples from healthy donors and cancer patients. This table comes from immunoSEQ multiplex PCR, and its TCRdb copy is limited to in-frame clones, with some not included. Here the sample spans 76,000 or so clones, 75% to 90% being singletons. Material for sequencing was PBMCs. All receptors come from a woman between 50 and 59 years old with colorectal cancer. Both conserved end residues are part of each CDR3. The D gene is left open where the match is weak. Expanded clones get a size class; other rows say once, few or many, or leave the size out.

D gene	V gene	clone size	J gene	CDR3 protein	CDR3 DNA
NA	TRBV4-3	NA	TRBJ2-2	CASSQVPGPSAGGELFF	TGCGCCAGCAGCCAAGTCCCGGGGCCAAGCGCGGGCGGGGAGCTGTTTTTT
NA	TRBV4-3	NA	TRBJ2-3	CASSLQSSAADTQYF	TGCGCCAGCAGCCTCCAATCGTCCGCAGCAGATACGCAGTATTTT
NA	TRBV19	NA	TRBJ1-1	CASSDGGGLNTEAFF	TGTGCCAGTAGTGACGGAGGGGGTTTGAACACTGAAGCTTTCTTT
NA	TRBV24-1	NA	TRBJ1-1	CATSAPDKEAFF	TGTGCCACCAGTGCTCCGGACAAGGAAGCTTTCTTT
NA	TRBV28	NA	TRBJ1-2	CASSFPGTRYGYTF	TGTGCCAGCAGTTTTCCAGGAACTAGATATGGCTACACCTTC
NA	TRBV10-3	NA	TRBJ1-4	CAISESGGHEKLFF	TGTGCCATCAGTGAGTCAGGTGGCCACGAAAAACTGTTTTTT
NA	TRBV6-5	once	TRBJ1-3	CASSYQAGEGNTIYF	TGTGCCAGCAGTTACCAGGCAGGGGAAGGAAACACCATATATTTT
NA	TRBV27	NA	TRBJ1-6	CASSQGRTINSPLHF	TGTGCCAGCAGTCAGGGACGGACGATTAATTCACCCCTCCACTTT
TRBD2	TRBV28	NA	TRBJ2-4	CASSFQLAGALTLAKNIQYF	TGTGCCAGCAGTTTTCAACTAGCGGGAGCCCTAACTCTAGCCAAAAACATTCAGTACTTC
NA	TRBV27	NA	TRBJ2-3	CASSSPDTQYF	TGTGCCAGCTCCTCCCCTGATACGCAGTATTTT
NA	TRBV3-1/TRBV3-2	NA	TRBJ1-2	CASSQDGLRMYGYTF	TGTGCCAGCAGCCAAGATGGGTTACGAATGTATGGCTACACCTTC
TRBD1	TRBV28	NA	TRBJ1-2	CASSGQGYGYTF	TGTGCCAGCAGCGGACAGGGGTATGGCTACACCTTC
TRBD1	TRBV6-5	once	TRBJ2-3	CASSRTGTMANTQYF	TGTGCCAGCAGTCGGACAGGGACGATGGCCAATACGCAGTATTTT
NA	TRBV5-1	NA	TRBJ2-5	CASTPQGRVEETQYF	TGCGCCAGCACCCCCCAAGGCAGGGTAGAAGAGACCCAGTACTTC
NA	TRBV4-1	NA	TRBJ2-6	CASSQVGSGANVLTF	TGCGCCAGCAGCCAAGTTGGGTCTGGGGCCAACGTCCTGACTTTC
NA	TRBV7-2	NA	TRBJ1-1	CASRIQENTEAFF	TGTGCCAGCAGGATACAGGAGAACACTGAAGCTTTCTTT
NA	TRBV9	NA	TRBJ1-5	CASSSSGSGQPQHF	TGTGCCAGCAGCTCCAGCGGCTCGGGTCAGCCCCAGCATTTT
TRBD1	TRBV3-1/TRBV3-2	NA	TRBJ1-1	CASSPSTGFRAFF	TGTGCCAGCAGCCCGTCGACAGGGTTCAGGGCTTTCTTT
NA	TRBV5-1	NA	TRBJ1-1	CASSGPGGTNTEAFF	TGCGCCAGCAGCGGGCCGGGGGGTACGAACACTGAAGCTTTCTTT
TRBD1	TRBV19	NA	TRBJ2-2	CASSTGAGELFF	TGTGCCAGTAGCACAGGGGCCGGGGAGCTGTTTTTT
NA	TRBV6-5	NA	TRBJ1-1	CASSSPGRSTEAFF	TGTGCCAGCAGTTCCCCGGGGCGAAGCACTGAAGCTTTCTTT
NA	TRBV7-3	NA	TRBJ1-1	CASTSGSPGAEAFF	TGTGCCAGCACCTCTGGGTCCCCAGGAGCTGAAGCTTTCTTT
NA	TRBV6-5	NA	TRBJ1-1	CASGVEDTEAFF	TGTGCCAGCGGGGTAGAGGACACTGAAGCTTTCTTT
TRBD2	TRBV3-1/TRBV3-2	NA	TRBJ2-5	CASSNSGGHETQYF	TGTGCCAGCAGCAATAGCGGGGGACACGAGACCCAGTACTTC